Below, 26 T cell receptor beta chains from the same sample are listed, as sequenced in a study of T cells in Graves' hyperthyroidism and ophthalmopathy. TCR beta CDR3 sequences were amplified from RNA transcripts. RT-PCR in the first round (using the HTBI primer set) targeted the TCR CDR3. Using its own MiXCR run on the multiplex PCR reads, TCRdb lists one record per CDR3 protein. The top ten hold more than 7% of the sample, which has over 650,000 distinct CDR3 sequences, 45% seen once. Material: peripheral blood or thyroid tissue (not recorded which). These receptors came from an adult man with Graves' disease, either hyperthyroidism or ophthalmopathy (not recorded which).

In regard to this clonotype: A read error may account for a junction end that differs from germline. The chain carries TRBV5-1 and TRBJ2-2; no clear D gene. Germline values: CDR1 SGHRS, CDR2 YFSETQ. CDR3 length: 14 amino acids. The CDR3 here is CASSLTANTGELFF. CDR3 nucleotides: TGTGCCAGCAGCTTAACAGCGAACACCGGGGAGCTGTTTTTT.

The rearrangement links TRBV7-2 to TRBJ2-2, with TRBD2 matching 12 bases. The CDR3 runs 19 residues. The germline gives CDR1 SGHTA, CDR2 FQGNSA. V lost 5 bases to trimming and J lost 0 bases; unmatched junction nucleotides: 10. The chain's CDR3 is CASSVGGLAGGPNTGELFF. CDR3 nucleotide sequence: TGTGCCAGCAGCGTAGGTGGTCTAGCGGGGGGGCCGAACACCGGGGAGCTGTTTTTT.

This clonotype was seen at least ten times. DNA for the CDR3: TGTGCCAGCAGCCATAACACCGGGGAGCTGTTTTTT. It translates to CASSHNTGELFF. The rearrangement uses TRBV7-3 and TRBJ2-2; D unresolved. This CDR3 is built from 12 residues. Per germline, CDR1 SGHTA and CDR2 FQGTGA. The V end was cut by 5 bases, the J end by 2 bases, with 3 bases between. Full variable domain (missing parts from reference TRBV7-3 and TRBJ2-2): GAGVSQTPSNKVTEKGKYVELRCDPISGHTALYWYRQSLGQGPEFLIYFQGTGAADDSGLPNDRFFAVRPEGSVSTLKIQRTERGDSAVYLCASSHNTGELFFGEGSRLTVL.

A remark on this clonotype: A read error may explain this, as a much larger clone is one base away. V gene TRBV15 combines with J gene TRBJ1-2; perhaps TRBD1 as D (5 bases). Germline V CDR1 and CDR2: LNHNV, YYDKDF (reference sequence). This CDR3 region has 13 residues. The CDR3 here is CATSREVGAGCTF. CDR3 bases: TGTGCCACCAGCAGAGAAGTAGGGGCTGGCTGCACCTTC.

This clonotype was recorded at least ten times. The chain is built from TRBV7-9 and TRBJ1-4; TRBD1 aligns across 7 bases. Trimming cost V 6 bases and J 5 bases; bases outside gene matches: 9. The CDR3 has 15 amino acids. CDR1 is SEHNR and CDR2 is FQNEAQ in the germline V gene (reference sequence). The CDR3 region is CASRRRDSSNEKLFF. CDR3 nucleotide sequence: TGTGCCAGCAGGCGAAGGGACAGCTCGAATGAAAAACTGTTTTTT.

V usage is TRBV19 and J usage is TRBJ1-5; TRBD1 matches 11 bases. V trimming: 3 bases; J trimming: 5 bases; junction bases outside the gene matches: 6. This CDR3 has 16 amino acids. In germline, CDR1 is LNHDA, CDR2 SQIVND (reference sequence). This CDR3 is CASSMMDRGPYQPQHF. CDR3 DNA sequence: TGTGCCAGTAGTATGATGGACAGGGGGCCTTATCAGCCCCAGCATTTT.

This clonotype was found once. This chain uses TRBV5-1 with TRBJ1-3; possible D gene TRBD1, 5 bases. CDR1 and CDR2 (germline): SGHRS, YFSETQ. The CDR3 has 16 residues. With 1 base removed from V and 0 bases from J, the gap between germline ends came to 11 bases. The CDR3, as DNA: TGCGCCAGCAGCTTGTTCGCAGGGAACTCTGGAAACACCATATATTTT. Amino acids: CASSLFAGNSGNTIYF.

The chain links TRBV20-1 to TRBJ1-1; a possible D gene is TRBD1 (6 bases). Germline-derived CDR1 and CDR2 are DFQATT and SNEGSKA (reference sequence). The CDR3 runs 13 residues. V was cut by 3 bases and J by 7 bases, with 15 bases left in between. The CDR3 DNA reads TGCAGTGCTAGTCTCTACAGGGATGGTGAAGCTTTCTTT. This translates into CSASLYRDGEAFF.

The CDR3 sequence: CANRLGYRLGGNQPQHF. DNA of the CDR3: TGCGCCAACAGACTCGGGTATCGACTAGGCGGCAATCAGCCCCAGCATTTT. This chain connects TRBV10-2 to TRBJ1-5; D gene unclear. Germline values: CDR1 WSHSY, CDR2 SAAADI. CDR3 size: 17 residues. Trimming pared 10 bases from V and 2 bases from J, leaving 24 bases between.

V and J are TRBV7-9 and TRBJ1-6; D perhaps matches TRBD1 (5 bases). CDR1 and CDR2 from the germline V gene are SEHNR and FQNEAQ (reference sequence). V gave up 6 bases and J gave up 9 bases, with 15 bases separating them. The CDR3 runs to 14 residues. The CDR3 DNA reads TGTGCCAGCAGTTCAGGGCTTTTAGGTTCACCCCTCCACTTT. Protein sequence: CASSSGLLGSPLHF.

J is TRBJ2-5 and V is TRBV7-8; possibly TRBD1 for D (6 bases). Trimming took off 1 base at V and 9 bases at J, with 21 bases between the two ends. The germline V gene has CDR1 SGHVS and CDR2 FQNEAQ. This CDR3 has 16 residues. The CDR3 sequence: CASSLVSGQRNQPQYF. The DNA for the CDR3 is TGTGCCAGCAGCTTAGTCTCCGGACAGAGAAATCAGCCCCAGTACTTC.

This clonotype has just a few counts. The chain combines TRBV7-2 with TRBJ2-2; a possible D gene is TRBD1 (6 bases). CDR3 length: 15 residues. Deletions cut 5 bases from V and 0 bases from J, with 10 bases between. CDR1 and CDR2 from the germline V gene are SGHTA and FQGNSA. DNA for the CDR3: TGTGCCAGCAGCCCGAGGGACACGAACACCGGGGAGCTGTTTTTT. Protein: CASSPRDTNTGELFF.

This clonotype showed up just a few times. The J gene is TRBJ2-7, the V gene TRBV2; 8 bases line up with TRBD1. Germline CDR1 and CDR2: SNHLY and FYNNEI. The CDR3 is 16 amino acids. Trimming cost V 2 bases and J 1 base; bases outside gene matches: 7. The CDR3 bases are TGTGCCAGCAGTGAACGGGGGACAGGTTGGTCCTACGAGCAGTACTTC. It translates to CASSERGTGWSYEQYF. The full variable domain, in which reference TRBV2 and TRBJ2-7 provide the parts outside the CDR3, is EPEVTQTPSHQVTQMGQEVILRCVPISNHLYFYWYRQILGQKVEFLVSFYNNEISEKSEIFDDQFSVERPDGSNFTLKIRSTKLEDSAMYFCASSERGTGWSYEQYFGPGTRLTVT.

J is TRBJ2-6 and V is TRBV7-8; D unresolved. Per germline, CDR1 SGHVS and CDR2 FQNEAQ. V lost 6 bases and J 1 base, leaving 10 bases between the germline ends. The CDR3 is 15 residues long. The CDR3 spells CASRSSVSGANVLTF. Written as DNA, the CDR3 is TGTGCCAGCAGGTCATCGGTTTCTGGGGCCAACGTCCTGACTTTC.

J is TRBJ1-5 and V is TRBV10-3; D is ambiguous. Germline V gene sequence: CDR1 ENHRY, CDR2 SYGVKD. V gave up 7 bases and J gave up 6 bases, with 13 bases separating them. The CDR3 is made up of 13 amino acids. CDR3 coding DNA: TGTGCCATCAAAGGCGGCGAGGGTCAGCCCCAGCATTTT. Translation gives CAIKGGEGQPQHF.

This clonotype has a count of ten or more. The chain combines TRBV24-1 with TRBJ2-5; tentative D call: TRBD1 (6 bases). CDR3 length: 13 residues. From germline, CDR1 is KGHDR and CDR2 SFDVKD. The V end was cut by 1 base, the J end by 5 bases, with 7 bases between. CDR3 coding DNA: TGTGCCACCAGTGATTTCCAGGGGGAGACCCAGTACTTC. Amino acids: CATSDFQGETQYF.

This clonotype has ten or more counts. The CDR3 DNA is TGTGCCAGCAGCTTAGGAGGACCCGGGCGTGAAGCTTTCTTT. As protein: CASSLGGPGREAFF. This chain uses TRBV7-9 with TRBJ1-1, with D uncertain. V was cut by 1 base and J by 7 bases, with 13 bases left in between. Germline CDR1 is SEHNR and CDR2 is FQNEAQ (reference sequence). This CDR3 has 14 residues.

The CDR3 DNA follows: TGCAGTGCTAGAGATTCATCGGGGGCCGGTGAAGCTTTCTTT. Its protein product is CSARDSSGAGEAFF. The chain joins TRBV20-1 to TRBJ1-1; a possible D gene is TRBD1 (6 bases). Germline assignment: CDR1 DFQATT and CDR2 SNEGSKA (reference sequence). The CDR3 spans 14 residues. V lost 0 bases to trimming and J lost 7 bases, with 15 bases between them.

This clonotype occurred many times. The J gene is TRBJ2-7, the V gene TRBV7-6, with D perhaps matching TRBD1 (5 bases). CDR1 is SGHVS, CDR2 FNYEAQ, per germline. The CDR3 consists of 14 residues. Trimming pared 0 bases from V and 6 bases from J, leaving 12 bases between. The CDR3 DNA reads TGTGCCAGCAGCTTAGCTTTTGACAGCCGCGAGCAGTACTTC. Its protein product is CASSLAFDSREQYF.

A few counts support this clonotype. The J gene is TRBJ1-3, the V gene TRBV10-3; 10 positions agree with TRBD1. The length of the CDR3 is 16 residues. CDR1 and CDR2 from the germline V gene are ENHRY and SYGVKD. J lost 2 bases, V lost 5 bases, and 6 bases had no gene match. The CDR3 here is CAISQQTGGTGNTIYF. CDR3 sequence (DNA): TGTGCCATCAGTCAGCAGACAGGGGGCACTGGAAACACCATATATTTT.

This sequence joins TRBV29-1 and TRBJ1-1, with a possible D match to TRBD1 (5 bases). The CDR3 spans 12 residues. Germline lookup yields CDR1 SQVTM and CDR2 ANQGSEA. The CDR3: CTVGRVNTEAFF. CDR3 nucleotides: TGCACCGTGGGGCGGGTGAACACTGAAGCTTTCTTT. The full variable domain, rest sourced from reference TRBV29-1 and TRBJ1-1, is SAVISQKPSRDICQRGTSLTIQCQVDSQVTMMFWYRQQPGQSLTLIATANQGSEATYESGFVIDKFPISRPNLTFSTLTVSNMSPEDSSIYLCTVGRVNTEAFFGQGTRLTVV.

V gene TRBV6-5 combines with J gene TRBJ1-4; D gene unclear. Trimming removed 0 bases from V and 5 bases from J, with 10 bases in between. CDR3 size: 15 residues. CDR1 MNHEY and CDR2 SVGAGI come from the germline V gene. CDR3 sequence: CASSYSLGTNEKLFF. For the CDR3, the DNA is TGTGCCAGCAGTTACTCTCTAGGAACAAATGAAAAACTGTTTTTT.

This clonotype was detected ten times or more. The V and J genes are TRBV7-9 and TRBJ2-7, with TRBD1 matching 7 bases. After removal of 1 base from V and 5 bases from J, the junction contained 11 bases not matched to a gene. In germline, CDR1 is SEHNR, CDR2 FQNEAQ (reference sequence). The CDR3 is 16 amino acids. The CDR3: CASSLGRTGLGHEQYF. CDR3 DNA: TGTGCCAGCAGCTTAGGCAGGACAGGACTGGGCCACGAGCAGTACTTC.

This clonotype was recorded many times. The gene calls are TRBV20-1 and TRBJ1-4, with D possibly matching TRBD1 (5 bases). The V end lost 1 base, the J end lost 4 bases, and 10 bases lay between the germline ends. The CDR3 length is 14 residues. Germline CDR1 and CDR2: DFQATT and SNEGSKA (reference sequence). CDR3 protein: CSARALQGNEKLFF. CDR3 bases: TGCAGTGCTAGAGCGTTGCAGGGTAATGAAAAACTGTTTTTT.

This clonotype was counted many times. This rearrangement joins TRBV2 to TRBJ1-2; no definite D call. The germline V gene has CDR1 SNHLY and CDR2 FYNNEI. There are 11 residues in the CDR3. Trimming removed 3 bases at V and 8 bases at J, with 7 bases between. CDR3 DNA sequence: TGTGCCAGCAGTGAGGAGAGGGGCTACACCTTC. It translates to CASSEERGYTF.

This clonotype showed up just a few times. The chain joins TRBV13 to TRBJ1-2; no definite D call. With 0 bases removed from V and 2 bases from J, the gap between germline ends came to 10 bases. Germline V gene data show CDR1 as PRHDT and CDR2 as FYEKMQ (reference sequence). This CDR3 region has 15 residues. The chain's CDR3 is CASSLGDSVNYGYTF. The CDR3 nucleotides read TGTGCCAGCAGCTTAGGGGACTCGGTGAACTATGGCTACACCTTC.